This T cell receptor beta chain was observed in a study of OX40 agonist ivuxolimab in advanced cancers. The study in broad terms: Ivuxolimab was an agonistic, fully human IgG2 monoclonal antibody directed against OX40 (CD134), a costimulatory receptor. Patients were allowed to have had prior anti-PD-1, anti-PD-L1 or anti-CTLA-4 therapy, and 40% of the dose-escalation patients had been treated with checkpoint inhibitors. The point of sequencing TCRbeta in the periphery was to test whether ivuxolimab changed TCR sequence diversity and drove clonal T-cell expansion. Three dose-escalation patients achieved partial responses, one with hepatocellular carcinoma and two with cutaneous melanoma. Of the approximately 50 dose-escalation patients, hepatocellular carcinoma was present in some 19, melanoma in around 15, renal cell carcinoma in 9 and head and neck cancer in 9. In the dose-escalation cohort, around four fifths of patients were male, and the mean age was around 60 years with a range of roughly 23 to 79. Intravenous ivuxolimab was administered to patients every 2 weeks at six dose levels: 0.01, 0.1, 0.3, 1.5, 3 and 10 mg/kg. The monotherapy dose-escalation portion (N of about 50 patients) of the phase I ivuxolimab trial is reported in the paper. The full study reports these points: Low levels of normalized T-cell clonal expansion were also seen in some patients who did not respond. Which antigens the clonally expanded peripheral T cells were specific for was not determined. Partial responders in the 0.1-3.0 mg/kg groups had among the lowest normalized peripheral clonal expansion, especially among CD8+ T cells. After ivuxolimab, expanded clones were on average more numerous among CD8+ T cells than among CD4+ T cells. Clonal expansion of both CD4+ and CD8+ blood T cells was observed from baseline to week 6 at doses 0.1 to 3.0 mg/kg.

The CDR3 numbers 18 residues from cysteine through valine. Only CDR3 DNA remains: 54 bases, in frame from the first base. The germline V gene provides CDR1 SQVTM and CDR2 ANQGSEA. Relative to germline, V is missing 4 bases and J is missing 0 bases, with 10 bases of the junction outside any gene match. Genomic DNA was isolated from the sorted cells so that the TCRbeta CDR3 region could be sequenced. TCRbeta CDR3 regions were sequenced using the immunoSEQ Assay. TCRdb provides this immuneACCESS table in a form limited to in-frame rearrangements. Some clones are lacking; in checked studies, under half of them reflect an unresolved V gene, and why the rest are absent is not known. Counted in this sample were around 45,000 clones; around 90% of them appeared once. The ten largest clones capture approximately 6% of the sample. The trial excluded patients who had a history of autoimmune disease or were on systemic immunosuppression. In every dose cohort, peripheral blood was drawn for TCR sequencing at baseline, cycle 4 day 1, and cycle 7 day 1. Samples came from an open-label, multicenter, first-in-human phase I dose-escalation trial of ivuxolimab. The trial enrolled adults with locally advanced or metastatic head and neck squamous cell, hepatocellular, melanoma or renal cell carcinoma. Before TCR sequencing, CD4+ and CD8+ T cells were separately sorted from peripheral blood.

In regard to this clone: Its antigen has not been determined. One base away there is no much larger clone; base qualities are not given.

Specimen: CD4+ or CD8+ T cells sorted from blood, collected in a trial of the OX40 agonist ivuxolimab. The rearrangement combines TRBV29-1 with TRBJ2-7; TRBD2 matches 15 bases in the middle. The TCR was taken from an adult with an advanced solid tumor such as melanoma, head and neck, liver or kidney cancer. The nucleotides read TGCAGCGTTGCCCCGGGACTAGCGGGGGGTCCTCCCTCCTACGAGCAGTACGTC. The encoded protein is CSVAPGLAGGPPSYEQYV.